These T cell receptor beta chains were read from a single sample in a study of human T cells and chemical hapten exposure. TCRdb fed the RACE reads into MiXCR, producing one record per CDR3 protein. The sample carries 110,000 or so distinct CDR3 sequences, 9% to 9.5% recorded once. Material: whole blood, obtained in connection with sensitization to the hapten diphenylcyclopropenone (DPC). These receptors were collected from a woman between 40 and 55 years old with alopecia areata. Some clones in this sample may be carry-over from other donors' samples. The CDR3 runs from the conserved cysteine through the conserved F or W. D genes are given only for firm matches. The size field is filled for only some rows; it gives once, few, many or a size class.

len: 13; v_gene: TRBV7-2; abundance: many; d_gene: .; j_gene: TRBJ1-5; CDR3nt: TGTGCCAGCAGCTTAGAAGGGCCTCAGCCCCAGCATTTT; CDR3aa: CASSLEGPQPQHF
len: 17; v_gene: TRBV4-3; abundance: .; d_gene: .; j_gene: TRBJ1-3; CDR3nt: TGCGCCAGCAGCCAAGATACCGGAAAAAGGACTGGAAACACCATATATTTT; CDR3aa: CASSQDTGKRTGNTIYF
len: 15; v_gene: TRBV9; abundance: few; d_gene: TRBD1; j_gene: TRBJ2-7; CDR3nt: TGTGCCAGCAGCGTAGCTACGGGACAGACCTACGAGCAGTACTTC; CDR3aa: CASSVATGQTYEQYF
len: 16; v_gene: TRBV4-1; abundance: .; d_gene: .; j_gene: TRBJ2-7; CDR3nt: TGCGCCAGCAGCCAAGAGTGGGCGCTCCGGCCTTACGAGCAGTACTTC; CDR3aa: CASSQEWALRPYEQYF
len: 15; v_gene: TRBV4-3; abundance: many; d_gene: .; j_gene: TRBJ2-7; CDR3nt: TGCGCCAGCAGCCAAGAAAGTGCAGGGCTCGGCGAGCAGTACTTC; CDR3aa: CASSQESAGLGEQYF
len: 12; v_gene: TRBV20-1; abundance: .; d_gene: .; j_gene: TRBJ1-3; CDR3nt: TGCAGTGCTAGAGGGGGCGGAAACACCATATATTTT; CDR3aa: CSARGGGNTIYF
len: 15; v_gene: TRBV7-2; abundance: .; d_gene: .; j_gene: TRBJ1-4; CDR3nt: TGTGCCAGCAGCTTAGGTTATGCATCCATGGCAAAACTGTTTTTT; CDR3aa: CASSLGYASMAKLFF
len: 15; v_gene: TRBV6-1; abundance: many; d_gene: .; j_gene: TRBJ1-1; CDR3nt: TGTGCCAGCAGTGAAGCACGCCGAGGGACTGGGCAAGCTTTCTTT; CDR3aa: CASSEARRGTGQAFF
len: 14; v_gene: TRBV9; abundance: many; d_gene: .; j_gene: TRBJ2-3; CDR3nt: TGTGCCAGCAGCGGGGGGCATAGCACAGATACGCAGTATTTT; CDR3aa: CASSGGHSTDTQYF
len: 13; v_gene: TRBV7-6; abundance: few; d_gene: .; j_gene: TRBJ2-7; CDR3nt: TGTGCCAGCAGCTTAGGGAACGGCTACGAGCAGTACTTC; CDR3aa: CASSLGNGYEQYF
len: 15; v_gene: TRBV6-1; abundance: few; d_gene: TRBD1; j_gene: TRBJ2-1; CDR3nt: TGTGCCAGCAGTGGACGACAGGGGACCCGAGGTGAGCAGTTCTTC; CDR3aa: CASSGRQGTRGEQFF
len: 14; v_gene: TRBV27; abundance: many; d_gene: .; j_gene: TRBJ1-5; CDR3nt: TGTGCCAGCAGTTTAAGGTTAGGGAGTCAGCCCCAGCATTTT; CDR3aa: CASSLRLGSQPQHF
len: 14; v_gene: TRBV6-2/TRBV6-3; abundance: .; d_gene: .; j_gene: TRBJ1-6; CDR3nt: TGTGCCAGCACAGTGATACAGAGAAATTCACCCCTCCACTTT; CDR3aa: CASTVIQRNSPLHF
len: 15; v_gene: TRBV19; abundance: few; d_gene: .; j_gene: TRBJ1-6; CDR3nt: TGTGCCAGCAGACTGGAGCAGGACTATAATTCACCCCTCCACTTT; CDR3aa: CASRLEQDYNSPLHF